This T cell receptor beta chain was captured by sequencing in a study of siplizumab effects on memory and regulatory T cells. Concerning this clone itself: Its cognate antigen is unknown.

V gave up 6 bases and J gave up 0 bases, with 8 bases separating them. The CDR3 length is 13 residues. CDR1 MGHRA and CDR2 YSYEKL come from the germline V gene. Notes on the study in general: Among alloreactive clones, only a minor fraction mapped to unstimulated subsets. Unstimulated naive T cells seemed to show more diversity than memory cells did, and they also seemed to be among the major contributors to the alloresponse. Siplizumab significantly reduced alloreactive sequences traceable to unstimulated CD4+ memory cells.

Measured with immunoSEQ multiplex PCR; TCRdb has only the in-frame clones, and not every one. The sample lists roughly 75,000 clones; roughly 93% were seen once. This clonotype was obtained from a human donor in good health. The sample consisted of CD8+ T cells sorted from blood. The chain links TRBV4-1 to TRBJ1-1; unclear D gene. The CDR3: CASSREMNTEAFF. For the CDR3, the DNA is TGCGCCAGCAGTCGGGAGATGAACACTGAAGCTTTCTTT.